The T cell receptor (beta chain) described here comes from a study of blood T cell repertoires in COVID-19. Study background: Specimens from acute and convalescent COVID-19 originated in the United States, Italy and Spain. Nucleic acid was either cDNA or gDNA, and it came from T cells, B-cell-depleted T cells, or PBMCs.

Produced via immunoSEQ multiplex PCR; TCRdb's table is partial and in-frame only. This table has under 150,000 clones, approximately 80% appearing once. Trimming removed 3 bases at V and 5 bases at J, with 16 bases between. The CDR3 covers 15 residues. Looked up from germline, CDR1 is MGHDK and CDR2 is SYGVNS. The sequence derives from a woman in her forties with acute or convalescent COVID-19. The chain combines TRBV25-1 with TRBJ2-5; tentative D call: TRBD1 (6 bases). Sequenced sample: peripheral blood. The CDR3, as DNA: TGTGCCAGCAGTGATCCGACAGGAGTGGCGGAGACCCAGTACTTC. This encodes CASSDPTGVAETQYF.